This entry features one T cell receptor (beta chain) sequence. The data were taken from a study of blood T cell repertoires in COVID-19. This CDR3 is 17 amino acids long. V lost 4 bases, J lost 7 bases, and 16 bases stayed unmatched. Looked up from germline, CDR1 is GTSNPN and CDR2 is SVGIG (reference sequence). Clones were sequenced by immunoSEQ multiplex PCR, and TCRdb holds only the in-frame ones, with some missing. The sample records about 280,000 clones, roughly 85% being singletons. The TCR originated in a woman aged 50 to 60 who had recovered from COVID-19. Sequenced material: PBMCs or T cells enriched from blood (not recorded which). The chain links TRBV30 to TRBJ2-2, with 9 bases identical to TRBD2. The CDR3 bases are TGTGCCTGGATTCAAGGGGGGTTAGCGGGAGCTGGCGGGGAGCTGTTTTTT. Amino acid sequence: CAWIQGGLAGAGGELFF. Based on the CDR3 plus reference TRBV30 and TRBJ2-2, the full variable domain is SQTIHQWPATLVQPVGSPLSLECTVEGTSNPNLYWYRQAAGRGLQLLFYSVGIGQISSEVPQNLSASRPQDRQFILSSKKLLLSDSGFYLCAWIQGGLAGAGGELFFGEGSRLTVL.